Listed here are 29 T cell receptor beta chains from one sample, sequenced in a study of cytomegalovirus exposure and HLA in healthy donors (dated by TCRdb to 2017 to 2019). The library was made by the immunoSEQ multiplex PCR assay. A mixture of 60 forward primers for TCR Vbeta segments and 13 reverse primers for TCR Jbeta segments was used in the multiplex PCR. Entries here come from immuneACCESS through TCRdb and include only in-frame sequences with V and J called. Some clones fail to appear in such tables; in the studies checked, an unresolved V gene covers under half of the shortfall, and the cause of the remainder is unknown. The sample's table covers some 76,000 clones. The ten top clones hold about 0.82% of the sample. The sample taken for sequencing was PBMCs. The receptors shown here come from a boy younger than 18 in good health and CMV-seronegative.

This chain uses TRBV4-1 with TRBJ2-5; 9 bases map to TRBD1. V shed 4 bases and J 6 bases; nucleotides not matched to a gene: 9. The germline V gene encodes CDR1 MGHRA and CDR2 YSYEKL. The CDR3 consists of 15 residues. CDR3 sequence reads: CASSPGTGIGKTQYF. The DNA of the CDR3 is TGCGCCAGCAGCCCCGGGACAGGGATTGGGAAGACCCAGTACTTC.

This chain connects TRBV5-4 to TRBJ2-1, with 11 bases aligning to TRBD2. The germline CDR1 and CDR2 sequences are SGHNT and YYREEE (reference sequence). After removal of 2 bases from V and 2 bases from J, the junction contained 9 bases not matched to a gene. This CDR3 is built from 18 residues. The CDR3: CASSFGTSGGGAYNEQFF. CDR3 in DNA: TGTGCCAGCAGCTTTGGGACTAGCGGTGGGGGCGCCTACAATGAGCAGTTCTTC.

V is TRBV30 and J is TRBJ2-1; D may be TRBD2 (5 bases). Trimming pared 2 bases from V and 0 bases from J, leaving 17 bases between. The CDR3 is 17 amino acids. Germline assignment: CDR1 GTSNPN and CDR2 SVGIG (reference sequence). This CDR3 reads CAWSPNRLRSSYNEQFF. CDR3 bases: TGTGCCTGGAGTCCCAATAGACTAAGGAGCTCCTACAATGAGCAGTTCTTC. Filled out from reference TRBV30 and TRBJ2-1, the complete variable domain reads SQTIHQWPATLVQPVGSPLSLECTVEGTSNPNLYWYRQAAGRGLQLLFYSVGIGQISSEVPQNLSASRPQDRQFILSSKKLLLSDSGFYLCAWSPNRLRSSYNEQFFGPGTRLTVL.

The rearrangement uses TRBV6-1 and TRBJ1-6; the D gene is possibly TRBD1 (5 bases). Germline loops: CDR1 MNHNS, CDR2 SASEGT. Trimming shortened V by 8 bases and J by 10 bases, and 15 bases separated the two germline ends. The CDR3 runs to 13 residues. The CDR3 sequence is CASATGGRSPLHF. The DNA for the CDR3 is TGTGCCAGCGCGACGGGGGGTCGATCACCCCTCCACTTT.

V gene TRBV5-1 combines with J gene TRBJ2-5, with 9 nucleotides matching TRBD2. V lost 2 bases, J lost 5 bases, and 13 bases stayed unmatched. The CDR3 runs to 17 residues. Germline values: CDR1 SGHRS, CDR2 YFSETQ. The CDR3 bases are TGCGCCAGCAGCTTACTTGGCGGGGGGGCCCCCGGGGAGACCCAGTACTTC. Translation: CASSLLGGGAPGETQYF.

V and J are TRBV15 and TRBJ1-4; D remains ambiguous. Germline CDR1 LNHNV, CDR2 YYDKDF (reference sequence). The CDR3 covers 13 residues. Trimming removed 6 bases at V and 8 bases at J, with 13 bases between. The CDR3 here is CATSPSGLEKLFF. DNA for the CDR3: TGTGCCACCAGTCCGAGCGGGCTGGAAAAACTGTTTTTT.

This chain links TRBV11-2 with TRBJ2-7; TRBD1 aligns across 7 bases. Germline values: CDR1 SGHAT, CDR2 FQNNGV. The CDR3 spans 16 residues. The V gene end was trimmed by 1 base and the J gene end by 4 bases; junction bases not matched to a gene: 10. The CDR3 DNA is TGTGCCAGCAGCTTAGGAGCCCCGACAGGGCCTTACGAGCAGTACTTC. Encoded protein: CASSLGAPTGPYEQYF.

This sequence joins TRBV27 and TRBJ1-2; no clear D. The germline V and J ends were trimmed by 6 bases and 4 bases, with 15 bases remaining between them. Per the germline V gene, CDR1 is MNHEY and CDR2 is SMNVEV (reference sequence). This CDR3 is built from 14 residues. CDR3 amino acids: CASRTSASSYGYTF. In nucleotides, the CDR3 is TGTGCCAGCAGAACCAGTGCCTCCTCCTATGGCTACACCTTC.

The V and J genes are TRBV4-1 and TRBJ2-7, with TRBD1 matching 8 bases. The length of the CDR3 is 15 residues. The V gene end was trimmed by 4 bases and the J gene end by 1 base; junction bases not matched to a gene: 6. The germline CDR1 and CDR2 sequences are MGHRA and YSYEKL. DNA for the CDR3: TGCGCCAGCAGCCCAACGGACAGGGAGTCCTACGAGCAGTACTTC. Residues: CASSPTDRESYEQYF.

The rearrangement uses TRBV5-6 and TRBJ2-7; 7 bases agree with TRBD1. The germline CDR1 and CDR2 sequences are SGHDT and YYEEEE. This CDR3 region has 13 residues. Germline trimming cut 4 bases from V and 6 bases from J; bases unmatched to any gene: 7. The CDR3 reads CASSPRTGGEQYF. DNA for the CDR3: TGTGCCAGCAGCCCAAGGACAGGAGGCGAGCAGTACTTC.

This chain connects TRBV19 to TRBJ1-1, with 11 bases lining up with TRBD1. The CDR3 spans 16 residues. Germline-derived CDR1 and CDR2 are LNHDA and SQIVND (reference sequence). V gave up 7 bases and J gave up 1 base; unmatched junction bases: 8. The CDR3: CASTVGQGVWNTEAFF. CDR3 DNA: TGTGCCAGTACTGTGGGACAGGGGGTATGGAACACTGAAGCTTTCTTT.

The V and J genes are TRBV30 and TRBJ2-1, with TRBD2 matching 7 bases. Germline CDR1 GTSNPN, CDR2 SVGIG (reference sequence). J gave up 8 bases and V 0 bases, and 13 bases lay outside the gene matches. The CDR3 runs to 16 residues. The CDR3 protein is CAWSVPLGGRGDEQFF. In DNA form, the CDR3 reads TGTGCCTGGAGTGTACCCTTGGGCGGGAGAGGTGATGAGCAGTTCTTC.

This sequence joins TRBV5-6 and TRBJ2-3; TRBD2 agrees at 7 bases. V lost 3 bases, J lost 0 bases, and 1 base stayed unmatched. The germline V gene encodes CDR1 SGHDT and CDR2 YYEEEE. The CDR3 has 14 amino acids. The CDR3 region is CASSWGGSTDTQYF. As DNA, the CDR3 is TGTGCCAGCAGCTGGGGGGGTAGCACAGATACGCAGTATTTT.

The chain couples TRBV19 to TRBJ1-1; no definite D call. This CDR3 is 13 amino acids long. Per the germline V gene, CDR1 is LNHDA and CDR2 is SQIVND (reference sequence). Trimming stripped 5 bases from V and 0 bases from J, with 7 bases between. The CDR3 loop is CASSPDMNTEAFF. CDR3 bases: TGTGCCAGTAGTCCAGATATGAACACTGAAGCTTTCTTT.

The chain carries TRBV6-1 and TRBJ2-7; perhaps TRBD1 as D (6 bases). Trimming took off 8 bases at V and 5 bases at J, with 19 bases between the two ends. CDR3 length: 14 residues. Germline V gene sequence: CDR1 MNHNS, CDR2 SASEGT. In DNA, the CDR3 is TGTGCCAGCCGACGAGATAAGAACAGGGACGAGCAGTACTTC. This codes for CASRRDKNRDEQYF.

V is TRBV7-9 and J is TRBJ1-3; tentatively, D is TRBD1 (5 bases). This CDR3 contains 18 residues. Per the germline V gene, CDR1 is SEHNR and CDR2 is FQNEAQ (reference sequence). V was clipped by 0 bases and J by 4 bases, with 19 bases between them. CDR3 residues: CASSLALIAGMGGNTIYF. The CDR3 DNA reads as TGTGCCAGCAGCTTAGCGCTAATCGCAGGGATGGGCGGAAACACCATATATTTT.

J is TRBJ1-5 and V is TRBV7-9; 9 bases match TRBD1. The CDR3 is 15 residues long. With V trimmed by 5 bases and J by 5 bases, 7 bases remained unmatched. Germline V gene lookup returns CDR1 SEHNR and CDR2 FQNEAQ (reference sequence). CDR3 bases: TGTGCCAGCAGCCGATCGGACAGGGGTGATCAGCCCCAGCATTTT. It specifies CASSRSDRGDQPQHF.

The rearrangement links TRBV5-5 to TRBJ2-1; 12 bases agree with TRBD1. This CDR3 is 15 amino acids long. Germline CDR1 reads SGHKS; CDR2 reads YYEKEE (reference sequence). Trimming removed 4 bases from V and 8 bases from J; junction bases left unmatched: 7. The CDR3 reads CASSPSGTGGYEQFF. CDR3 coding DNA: TGTGCCAGCAGCCCCTCCGGGACAGGGGGCTATGAGCAGTTCTTC.

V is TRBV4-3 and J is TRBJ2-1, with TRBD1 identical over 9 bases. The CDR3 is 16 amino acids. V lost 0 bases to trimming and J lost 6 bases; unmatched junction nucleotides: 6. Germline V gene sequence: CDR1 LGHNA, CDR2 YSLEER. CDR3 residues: CASSQDSGQGGNEQFF. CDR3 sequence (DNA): TGCGCCAGCAGCCAAGATTCGGGACAGGGTGGCAATGAGCAGTTCTTC.

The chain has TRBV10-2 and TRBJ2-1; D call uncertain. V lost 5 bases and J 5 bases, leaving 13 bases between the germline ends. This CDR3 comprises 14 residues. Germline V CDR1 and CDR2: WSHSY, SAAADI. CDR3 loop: CASSSNYLDNEQFF. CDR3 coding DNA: TGCGCCAGCAGTTCGAACTACCTAGACAATGAGCAGTTCTTC.

CDR3 sequence: CASRQFRDRGLGYTF. In DNA, the CDR3 is TGTGCCAGCAGACAGTTCCGGGACAGGGGGTTAGGCTACACCTTC. The chain uses TRBV5-4 and TRBJ1-2; 11 nucleotides match TRBD1. The germline V gene encodes CDR1 SGHNT and CDR2 YYREEE (reference sequence). The CDR3 sequence is 15 residues long. V lost 5 bases, J lost 8 bases, and 11 bases stayed unmatched.

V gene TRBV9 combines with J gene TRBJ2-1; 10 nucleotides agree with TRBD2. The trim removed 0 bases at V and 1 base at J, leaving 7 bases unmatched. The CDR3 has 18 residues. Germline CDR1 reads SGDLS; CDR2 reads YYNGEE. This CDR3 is CASSVAASGSASYNEQFF. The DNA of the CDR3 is TGTGCCAGCAGCGTAGCGGCTAGCGGGAGCGCTTCCTACAATGAGCAGTTCTTC.

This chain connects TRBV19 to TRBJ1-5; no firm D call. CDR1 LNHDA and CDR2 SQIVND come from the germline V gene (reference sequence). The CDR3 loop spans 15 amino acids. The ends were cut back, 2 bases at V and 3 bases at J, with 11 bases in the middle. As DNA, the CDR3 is TGTGCCAGTAGTATAATCCGGGGTATCAATCAGCCCCAGCATTTT. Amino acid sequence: CASSIIRGINQPQHF.

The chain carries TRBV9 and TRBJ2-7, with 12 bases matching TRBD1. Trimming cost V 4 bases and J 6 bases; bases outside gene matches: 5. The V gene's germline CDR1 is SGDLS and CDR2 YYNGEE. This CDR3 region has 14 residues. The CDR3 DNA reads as TGTGCCAGCAGCCCGGGACAGGGGGCTCTCGAGCAGTACTTC. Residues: CASSPGQGALEQYF.

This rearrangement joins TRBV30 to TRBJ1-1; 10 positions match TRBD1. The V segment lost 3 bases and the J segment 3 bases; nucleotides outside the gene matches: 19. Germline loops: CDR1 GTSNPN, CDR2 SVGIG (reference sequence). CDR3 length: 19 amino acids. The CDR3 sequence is CAWSAISTGGARVDTEAFF. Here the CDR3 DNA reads TGTGCCTGGAGCGCGATATCGACAGGGGGCGCGAGGGTGGACACTGAAGCTTTCTTT.

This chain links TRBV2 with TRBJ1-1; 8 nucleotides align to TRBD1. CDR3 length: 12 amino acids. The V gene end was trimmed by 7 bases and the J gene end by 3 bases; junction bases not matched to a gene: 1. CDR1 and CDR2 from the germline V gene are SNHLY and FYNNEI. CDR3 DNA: TGTGCCAGCAACAGGGGGGACACTGAAGCTTTCTTT. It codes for CASNRGDTEAFF.

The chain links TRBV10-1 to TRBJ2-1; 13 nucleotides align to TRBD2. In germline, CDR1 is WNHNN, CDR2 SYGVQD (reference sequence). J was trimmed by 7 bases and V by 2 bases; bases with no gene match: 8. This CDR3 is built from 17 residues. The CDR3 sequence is CASSERTLAGGPNEQFF. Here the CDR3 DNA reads TGCGCCAGCAGTGAGAGGACACTAGCGGGGGGGCCGAATGAGCAGTTCTTC.

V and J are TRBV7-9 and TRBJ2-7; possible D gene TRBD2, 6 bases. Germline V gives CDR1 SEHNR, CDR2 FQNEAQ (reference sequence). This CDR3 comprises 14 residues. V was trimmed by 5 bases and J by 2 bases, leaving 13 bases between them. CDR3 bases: TGTGCCAGCAGCCGCGGGACTCCTCCCTACGAGCAGTACTTC. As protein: CASSRGTPPYEQYF.

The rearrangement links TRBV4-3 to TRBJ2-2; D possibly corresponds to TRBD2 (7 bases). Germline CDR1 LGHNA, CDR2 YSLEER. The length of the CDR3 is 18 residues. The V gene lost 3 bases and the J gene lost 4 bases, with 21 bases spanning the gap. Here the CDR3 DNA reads TGCGCCAGCAGCCAGAAGGGAGTCTGGGAGGGGGTCACCGGGGAGCTGTTTTTT. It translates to CASSQKGVWEGVTGELFF.